This is a list of T cell receptor beta chains from one sample in a study of blood T cell repertoires in COVID-19. Repertoires were generated with immunoSEQ multiplex PCR, while TCRdb's copy carries only in-frame clones and drops some. The data show about 160,000 clones, nearly 80% seen once. Sequences were obtained from peripheral blood. These receptors came from an elderly woman with acute or convalescent COVID-19. Both conserved end residues are part of each CDR3. The D gene is left open where the match is weak. The size of a clone is reported for some rows only, either as once, few or many, or as a class for expanded clones.

V gene	clone size	J gene	D gene	CDR3 DNA	CDR3 protein
TRBV2	NA	TRBJ2-1	TRBD2	TGTGCCAGCAGGCCGGGGGGAGGCCAGAGTGAGCAGTTCTTC	CASRPGGGQSEQFF
TRBV6-6	few	TRBJ2-7	NA	TGTGCCAGCACCTTGGACAGCTACGAGCAGTACTTC	CASTLDSYEQYF
TRBV30	NA	TRBJ1-5	TRBD1	TGTGCCTGGGGGACAGGGAATAGCAATCAGCCCCAGCATTTT	CAWGTGNSNQPQHF
TRBV6-2/TRBV6-3	NA	TRBJ1-1	TRBD1	TGTGCCAGCAGCCGGACAGGAACTAACACTGAAGCTTTCTTT	CASSRTGTNTEAFF
TRBV6-5	few	TRBJ1-2	NA	TGTGCCAGCAGCAGTTGGGGGGCTAACTATGGCTACACCTTC	CASSSWGANYGYTF
TRBV6-5	NA	TRBJ1-4	NA	TGTGCCAGCAGGACCGACCGGACTGGTAATGAAAAACTGTTTTTT	CASRTDRTGNEKLFF
TRBV21-1	few	TRBJ1-3	NA	TGTGCCAGCAGCAAGGACATCACTGGAAACACCATATATTTT	CASSKDITGNTIYF
TRBV6-5	NA	TRBJ2-2	NA	TGTGCCAGCGCGCAGGTTAACACCGGGGAGCTGTTTTTT	CASAQVNTGELFF
TRBV6-5	NA	TRBJ1-2	TRBD1	TGTGCCAGCAGTTACTCGCGACAGGGCCTCTATGGCTACACCTTC	CASSYSRQGLYGYTF
TRBV6-6	NA	TRBJ2-7	TRBD1	TGTGCCAGCAGTCCAACCGAACAGGGGATCCCTTCCTCCTACGAGCAGTACTTC	CASSPTEQGIPSSYEQYF
TRBV7-9	NA	TRBJ1-5	NA	TGTGCCAGCAGCTCCGGGGGGGGCCATCAGCCCCAGCATTTT	CASSSGGGHQPQHF
TRBV2	NA	TRBJ1-2	NA	TGTGCCAGCAGTGGCGGGGGTTCAGACTATGGCTACACCTTC	CASSGGGSDYGYTF